This T cell receptor beta chain emerged from a study of blood T cell repertoires in COVID-19. V shed 9 bases and J shed 8 bases, with 23 bases lying between them. Germline CDR1 and CDR2: LNHDA and SQIVND (reference sequence). The CDR3 loop spans 15 amino acids. Sequenced by immunoSEQ multiplex PCR; TCRdb stores in-frame clones only, minus some. The sample holds about 310,000 clones, around 87% seen once. Sequenced input: peripheral blood. The chain is built from TRBV19 and TRBJ1-3, with a weak D call TRBD1 (6 bases). This clonotype originated in a woman aged 45-65 years who had recovered from COVID-19. CDR3 region: CASSPQQGRSDTIYF. The CDR3 DNA is TGTGCCAGCTCACCCCAACAGGGCCGTTCGGACACCATATATTTT.